These T cell receptor beta chains were read from a single sample in a study of brain T cells in children with intractable seizures. Some clones are missing from TCRdb's copy, which holds only in-frame ones; the method was immunoSEQ multiplex PCR. This sample carries 300,000 to 400,000 clones, 85% to 95% of them seen once, and the ten largest clones take around 5%. The source material was peripheral blood, sampled about 5 months after surgery. These receptor sequences come from a boy in the first two years of life with tuberous sclerosis and intractable seizures. Each CDR3 is given with its conserved first and last residue. The order of the fields is V gene, clone size, D gene, J gene, CDR3 DNA, CDR3 protein. The D gene is left open where the match is weak. Rows give clone size only sometimes, using once, few, many, or a class for an expanded clone.

V: TRBV7-6; size: -; D: -; J: TRBJ1-1; DNA: TGTGCCAGCAGCTTAGGGGCAGCAAACACTGAAGCTTTCTTT; CDR3: CASSLGAANTEAFF
V: TRBV3-1/TRBV3-2; size: -; D: -; J: TRBJ2-3; DNA: TGTGCCAGCAGCCAATTGGCCCCGGCCAGTCCAACAGATACGCAGTATTTT; CDR3: CASSQLAPASPTDTQYF
V: TRBV30; size: -; D: -; J: TRBJ1-4; DNA: TGTGCCTGGAGTGTAAGGGAAAAACTGTTTTTT; CDR3: CAWSVREKLFF
V: TRBV7-3; size: -; D: -; J: TRBJ2-7; DNA: TGTGCCAGCAGCTTAACGGGTACAGGGCTATTAGACTACGAGCAGTACTTC; CDR3: CASSLTGTGLLDYEQYF
V: TRBV5-6; size: -; D: -; J: TRBJ1-1; DNA: TGTGCCAGCAGCTGGGGGTCGGGCAACACTGAAGCTTTCTTT; CDR3: CASSWGSGNTEAFF
V: TRBV15; size: -; D: -; J: TRBJ2-7; DNA: TGTGCCACCAGCAGTCCGGAGACCGCTATTGTGTACGAGCAGTACTTC; CDR3: CATSSPETAIVYEQYF
V: TRBV29-1; size: -; D: -; J: TRBJ1-4; DNA: TGCAGCGGGTTGGTTCCCGGCGGAGGAGAAAAACTGTTTTTT; CDR3: CSGLVPGGGEKLFF
V: TRBV7-6; size: -; D: -; J: TRBJ1-6; DNA: TGTGCCAGCAGCCTCCTTAGGGGACAAGATAATTCACCCCTCCACTTT; CDR3: CASSLLRGQDNSPLHF
V: TRBV28; size: -; D: -; J: TRBJ2-7; DNA: TGTGCCAGCAGTTTTGGGGGATTCTACGAGCAGTACTTC; CDR3: CASSFGGFYEQYF
V: TRBV19; size: -; D: TRBD2; J: TRBJ2-1; DNA: TGTGCCAGTAGTATAGCTAGCGGGGGATACAATGAGCAGTTCTTC; CDR3: CASSIASGGYNEQFF
V: TRBV5-4; size: -; D: TRBD2; J: TRBJ2-3; DNA: TGTGCCAGCAGCTTGGGGGGGGGTGCGAGCGGCCGAGGGGATACGCAGTATTTT; CDR3: CASSLGGGASGRGDTQYF
V: TRBV6-1; size: -; D: -; J: TRBJ1-5; DNA: TGTGCCAGCAGTGTTAGCCAGGGGACACACAATCAGCCCCAGCATTTT; CDR3: CASSVSQGTHNQPQHF
V: TRBV6-5; size: -; D: TRBD1; J: TRBJ2-7; DNA: TGTGCCACCACTCCGGGACAGGGGGGGGAGCAGTACTTC; CDR3: CATTPGQGGEQYF
V: TRBV7-9; size: -; D: TRBD1; J: TRBJ2-2; DNA: TGTGCCAGCTCGGGACAGGGAAGGACCGGGGAGCTGTTTTTT; CDR3: CASSGQGRTGELFF
V: TRBV4-1; size: -; D: TRBD2; J: TRBJ2-3; DNA: TGCGCCAGCAGCCAGCCCGCCCGCGGGAGCTCAGATACGCAGTATTTT; CDR3: CASSQPARGSSDTQYF
V: TRBV30; size: -; D: TRBD1; J: TRBJ1-2; DNA: TGTGCCTGGAGCCAGGGGGGGCTCCATGGCTACACCTTC; CDR3: CAWSQGGLHGYTF
V: TRBV4-1; size: -; D: -; J: TRBJ2-2; DNA: TGCGCCAGCAGCCAAGAAGGGGGGAGAGCGACCGGGGAGCTGTTTTTT; CDR3: CASSQEGGRATGELFF
V: TRBV24-1; size: few; D: -; J: TRBJ1-2; DNA: TGTGCCACCAGTGACTCGGACAGCTACTATGGCTACACCTTC; CDR3: CATSDSDSYYGYTF
V: TRBV9; size: -; D: -; J: TRBJ2-1; DNA: TGTGCCAGCAGCGCCGGACAGTACAATGAGCAGTTCTTC; CDR3: CASSAGQYNEQFF
V: TRBV2; size: once; D: -; J: TRBJ1-2; DNA: TGTGCCAGCAGTGAACGGGGATCCTATGGCTACACCTTC; CDR3: CASSERGSYGYTF
V: TRBV7-6; size: -; D: -; J: TRBJ2-2; DNA: TGTGCCAGCAGCCCAGACACCGGGGAGCTGTTTTTT; CDR3: CASSPDTGELFF
V: TRBV2; size: -; D: -; J: TRBJ2-5; DNA: TGTGCCAGCAGTGATCTAGGTCGGGAAATTCTCCAAGAGACCCAGTACTTC; CDR3: CASSDLGREILQETQYF
V: TRBV27; size: -; D: -; J: TRBJ2-7; DNA: TGTGCCAGCAGTCCCCTGCCGAGACGAATCTACGAGCAGTACTTC; CDR3: CASSPLPRRIYEQYF
V: TRBV19; size: -; D: -; J: TRBJ1-2; DNA: TGTGCCAGTAGTATATTGCCGGACAGCTCCTATGGCTACACCTTC; CDR3: CASSILPDSSYGYTF
V: TRBV30; size: -; D: TRBD2; J: TRBJ2-7; DNA: TGTGCCTGGCTCCCGGGACTAGCGGGGGTCTCCTACGAGCAGTACTTC; CDR3: CAWLPGLAGVSYEQYF
V: TRBV19; size: once; D: TRBD1; J: TRBJ2-7; DNA: TGTGCCAGCAGAACGATTGGGACAGGAAGCTCCTACGAGCAGTACTTC; CDR3: CASRTIGTGSSYEQYF
V: TRBV27; size: once; D: -; J: TRBJ1-1; DNA: TGTGCCAGTTTGGGGAACACTGAAGCTTTCTTT; CDR3: CASLGNTEAFF
V: TRBV30; size: few; D: -; J: TRBJ1-1; DNA: TGTGCCTGGACACCACAGGGACCTGAAGCTTTCTTT; CDR3: CAWTPQGPEAFF
V: TRBV29-1; size: once; D: -; J: TRBJ1-3; DNA: TGCAGCGTTGAATCGGACTCTGGAAACACCATATATTTT; CDR3: CSVESDSGNTIYF
V: TRBV3-1/TRBV3-2; size: -; D: -; J: TRBJ1-1; DNA: TGTGCCAGCAGCCTGAATAAAGGCACTGAAGCTTTCTTT; CDR3: CASSLNKGTEAFF
V: TRBV5-6; size: -; D: -; J: TRBJ2-7; DNA: TGTGCCAGCAGCTTCCGGCAGGGGTCTCACGAGCAGTACTTC; CDR3: CASSFRQGSHEQYF
V: TRBV9; size: -; D: -; J: TRBJ2-3; DNA: TGTGCCAGCAGCGTCTACGGAGATACGCAGTATTTT; CDR3: CASSVYGDTQYF
V: TRBV25-1; size: -; D: -; J: TRBJ2-7; DNA: TGTGCCAGCACCCCTGGGGCGATAGGCTCCTACGAGCAGTACTTC; CDR3: CASTPGAIGSYEQYF
V: TRBV5-1; size: -; D: -; J: TRBJ2-1; DNA: TGCGCCAGCAGCCCCACCTCAACCTTTTTTCAGTCCTACAATGAGCAGTTCTTC; CDR3: CASSPTSTFFQSYNEQFF
V: TRBV6-6; size: -; D: -; J: TRBJ1-1; DNA: TGTGCCAGCAGTTTATCCTTCAACACTGAAGCTTTCTTT; CDR3: CASSLSFNTEAFF
V: TRBV12-3/TRBV12-4; size: few; D: -; J: TRBJ2-7; DNA: TGTGCCAGACCTGGACGGACCTACGAGCAGTACTTC; CDR3: CARPGRTYEQYF
V: TRBV6-5; size: -; D: TRBD2; J: TRBJ2-1; DNA: TGTGCCAGCAAAGTGACTAGCGGCCTCGAGCAGTTCTTC; CDR3: CASKVTSGLEQFF
V: TRBV5-8; size: -; D: -; J: TRBJ1-5; DNA: TGTGCCAGCAGCTGGTTCGTGATAAATAGCAATCAGCCCCAGCATTTT; CDR3: CASSWFVINSNQPQHF
V: TRBV7-9; size: -; D: -; J: TRBJ2-5; DNA: TGTGCCAGCACCCAGCTTATGGGGGAAACGAGGGAAAGCGGGCAAGAGACCCAGTACTTC; CDR3: CASTQLMGETRESGQETQYF
V: TRBV9; size: -; D: -; J: TRBJ2-2; DNA: TGTGCCAGCAGTCAGAGGGGGTCGACCGGGGAGCTGTTTTTT; CDR3: CASSQRGSTGELFF
V: TRBV3-1/TRBV3-2; size: once; D: -; J: TRBJ1-2; DNA: TGTGCCAGCAGCCAGGACAGCCTCTATGGCTACACCTTC; CDR3: CASSQDSLYGYTF
V: TRBV20-1; size: -; D: -; J: TRBJ2-4; DNA: TGCAGTGCTAGAGATGGAGACATTCAGTACTTC; CDR3: CSARDGDIQYF